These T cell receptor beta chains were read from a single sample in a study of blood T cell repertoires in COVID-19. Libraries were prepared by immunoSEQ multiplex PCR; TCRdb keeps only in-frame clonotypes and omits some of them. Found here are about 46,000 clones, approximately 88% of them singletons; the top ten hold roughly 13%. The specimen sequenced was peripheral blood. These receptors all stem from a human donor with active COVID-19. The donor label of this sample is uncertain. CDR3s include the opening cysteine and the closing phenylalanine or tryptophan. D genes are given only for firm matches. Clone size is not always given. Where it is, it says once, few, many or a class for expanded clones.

TGTGCCAGCAGTACCGGGACAGGGGACTCAGATACGCAGTATTTT | CASSTGTGDSDTQYF | TRBD1 | TRBJ2-3 | few | TRBV6-2/TRBV6-3
TGTGCCAGCAGTTTGACAGGGCGGGAACTGTTTTTT | CASSLTGRELFF | TRBD1 | TRBJ1-4 | few | TRBV6-6
TGTGCCATCCCGACAGGGCCCTTGAAGACTGGCTACACCTTC | CAIPTGPLKTGYTF | TRBD1 | TRBJ1-2 | . | TRBV7-9
TGTGCCAGCAGTGAAGTGGCAGGGTTTAATTCACCCCTCCACTTT | CASSEVAGFNSPLHF | . | TRBJ1-6 | . | TRBV2
TGTGCCAGCAGTTTATTGGGGCTAGCCTACGAGCAGTACTTC | CASSLLGLAYEQYF | . | TRBJ2-7 | . | TRBV27
TGTGCCAGCAGCCGACAGGGGGGCCCTGAAGCTTTCTTT | CASSRQGGPEAFF | TRBD1 | TRBJ1-1 | few | TRBV3-1/TRBV3-2
TGTGCCAGCAGCTCCAAGCTAGTCTCCTACGAGCAGTACTTC | CASSSKLVSYEQYF | . | TRBJ2-7 | . | TRBV11-3
TGTGCCAGCAGTCTGACCAGGGCCAGCTACAATGAGCAGTTCTTC | CASSLTRASYNEQFF | . | TRBJ2-1 | . | TRBV27
TGTGCCAGCAGCCTACTAGTGGAGACCCAGTACTTC | CASSLLVETQYF | . | TRBJ2-5 | . | TRBV7-2
TGTGCCAGCAGTGCCCAGGGAATTGATGCTTCACCCCTCCACTTT | CASSAQGIDASPLHF | . | TRBJ1-6 | once | TRBV5-4
TGTGCCAGCAGCTTAGTTCAGGGGTACAATCAGCCCCAGCATTTT | CASSLVQGYNQPQHF | . | TRBJ1-5 | . | TRBV7-6
TGTGCCAGCAGCCAAGATCAAGGGGCTTTGGAAAAACTGTTTTTT | CASSQDQGALEKLFF | . | TRBJ1-4 | . | TRBV14
TGTGCCAGTAGGCGAAGCGGTGGCTACACCTTC | CASRRSGGYTF | . | TRBJ1-2 | . | TRBV19
TGTGCCAGCAGCTTGATATACATTAGCAGAGACTACAATGAGCAGTTCTTC | CASSLIYISRDYNEQFF | . | TRBJ2-1 | . | TRBV7-9